This is a list of T cell receptor beta chains from one sample in a study of shared clonotypes between healthy human individuals. Assay: immunoSEQ multiplex PCR; the TCRdb copy retains only in-frame clones and omits some. The sample has 2,500,000 or so clones, around 90% seen once. The sequenced material came from naive CD4+ T cells sorted from blood. These receptors all come from a man younger than 35 in good health. Each CDR3 is given with its conserved first and last residue. Each record gives: clone size, D gene, V gene, CDR3 protein. A D gene is named only where the DNA matches it firmly. Clone size is shown for a subset of rows, as once, few, many or a class of expanded clone.

>.|TRBD1|TRBV11-2
CASSLGTGSLSPLHF
>.|.|TRBV12-5
CASAPGQGGVYEQYF
>.|TRBD2|TRBV28
CASSYPFGGGAYNEQFF
>.|.|TRBV14
CASSPMGAYGYTF
>.|TRBD2|TRBV7-8
CASSLEGTSGTNEQFF
>.|TRBD1|TRBV19
CASSADRGRVGELFF
>.|TRBD2|TRBV5-4
CASSLGGSGGIAKNIQYF
>.|.|TRBV30
CAWSVRQLNTEAFF
>.|.|TRBV7-2
CASSLVVGEKQYF
>.|TRBD1|TRBV30
CAWRVPGQVVTGYTF
>once|.|TRBV5-1
CASKSGPNTEAFF
>.|.|TRBV2
CASSELFGGHGYTF
>.|.|TRBV18
CASSPPAGELFF
>.|TRBD1|TRBV2
CASSEQGARHEQYF
>.|TRBD2|TRBV14
CASSQVGGGTQYF
>.|.|TRBV5-5
CASSLGYREGYTF
>.|.|TRBV6-5
CASRDRGGPNTEAFF
>.|TRBD2|TRBV6-6
CASTYSGLAGDNEQFF
>.|TRBD2|TRBV19
CASSIDLLAGGPNEQFF
>.|.|TRBV19
CASSGPGDRETQYF
>.|.|TRBV9
CASSPQLAAGELFF
>.|.|TRBV5-1
CASSLQGNLGETQYF
>few|.|TRBV9
CASSVEGHYGYTF
>.|.|TRBV18
CASSRQVTNEKLFF